The sample holds a few counts of the clone carrying this T cell receptor beta chain. This sample stems from a study of T cells after yellow fever vaccination. Template switching by 5'RACE produced TCR cDNA, adding a universal primer site and UMIs. TCRdb re-called the 5' RACE reads through MiXCR, storing one row per CDR3 protein. Here the sample spans hundreds of thousands of distinct CDR3 sequences, less than 15% being singletons. Unmatched junction bases numbered 4, after V lost 8 bases and J lost 4 bases. This CDR3 spans 14 amino acids. Germline loops: CDR1 SGHTA, CDR2 FQGNSA. This specimen was PBMCs, taken on the day of the yellow fever booster vaccination. The TCR originated in a man aged 25 to 40 who received the YFV17D yellow fever vaccine. This sequence joins TRBV7-2 and TRBJ2-7, with 14 bases lining up with TRBD2. The CDR3 spells CASGLAGGKYEQYF. For the CDR3, the DNA is TGTGCCAGCGGACTAGCGGGAGGAAAATACGAGCAGTACTTC.